This T cell receptor beta chain is from a study of blood T cell repertoires in COVID-19. About the research overall: PBMCs, B-cell-depleted T cells, or T cells provided the cDNA or gDNA that made up the material.

Trimming stripped 0 bases from V and 5 bases from J, with 13 bases between. The CDR3 is 15 amino acids. Germline CDR1 and CDR2: LNHNV and YYDKDF (reference sequence). The table came from immunoSEQ multiplex PCR; TCRdb's copy has only in-frame clones and leaves some out. Altogether more than 400,000 clones are present, roughly 87% being singletons, with the ten largest covering 0.65% to 0.9%. The receptor was isolated from a woman younger than 35 who had recovered from COVID-19. The J gene is TRBJ2-5, the V gene TRBV15; possibly TRBD2 for D (7 bases). The sample comprised PBMCs or T cells enriched from blood (not recorded which). The CDR3 DNA reads as TGTGCCACCAGCAGAGATGGGGGGGGCGGGGAGACCCAGTACTTC. It is translated as CATSRDGGGGETQYF. Full variable domain (rest looked up from reference TRBV15 and TRBJ2-5): DAMVIQNPRYQVTQFGKPVTLSCSQTLNHNVMYWYQQKSSQAPKLLFHYYDKDFNNEADTPDNFQSRRPNTSFCFLDIRSPGLGDTAMYLCATSRDGGGGETQYFGPGTRLLVL.